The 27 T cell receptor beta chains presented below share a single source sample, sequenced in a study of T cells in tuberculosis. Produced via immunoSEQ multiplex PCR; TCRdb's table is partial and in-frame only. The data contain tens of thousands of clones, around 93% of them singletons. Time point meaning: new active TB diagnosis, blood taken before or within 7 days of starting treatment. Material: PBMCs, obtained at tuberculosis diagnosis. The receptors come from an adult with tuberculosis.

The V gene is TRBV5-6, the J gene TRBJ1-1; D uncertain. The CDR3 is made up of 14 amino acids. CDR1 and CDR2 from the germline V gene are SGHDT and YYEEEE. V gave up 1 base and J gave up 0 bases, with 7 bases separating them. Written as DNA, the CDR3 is TGTGCCAGCAGCTTGTCACAGCTGAACACTGAAGCTTTCTTT. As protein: CASSLSQLNTEAFF.

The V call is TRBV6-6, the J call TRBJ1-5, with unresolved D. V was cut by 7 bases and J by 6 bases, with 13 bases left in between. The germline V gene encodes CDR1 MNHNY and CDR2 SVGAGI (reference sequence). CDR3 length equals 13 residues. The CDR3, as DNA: TGTGCCAGCACCGACACGGGGAGTCAGCCCCAGCATTTT. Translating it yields CASTDTGSQPQHF.

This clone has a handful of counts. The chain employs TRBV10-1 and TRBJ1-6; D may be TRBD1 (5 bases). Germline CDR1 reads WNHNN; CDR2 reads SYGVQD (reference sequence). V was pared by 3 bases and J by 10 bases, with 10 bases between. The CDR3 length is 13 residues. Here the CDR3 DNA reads TGCGCCAGCAGTGAACAGGAGAAATCACCCCTCCACTTT. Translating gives CASSEQEKSPLHF.

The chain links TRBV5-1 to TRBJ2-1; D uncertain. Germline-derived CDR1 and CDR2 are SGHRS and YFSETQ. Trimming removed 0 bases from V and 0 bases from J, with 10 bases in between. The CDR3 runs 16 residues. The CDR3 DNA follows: TGCGCCAGCAGCTTGGACGTTCCTAGCTCCTACAATGAGCAGTTCTTC. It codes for CASSLDVPSSYNEQFF.

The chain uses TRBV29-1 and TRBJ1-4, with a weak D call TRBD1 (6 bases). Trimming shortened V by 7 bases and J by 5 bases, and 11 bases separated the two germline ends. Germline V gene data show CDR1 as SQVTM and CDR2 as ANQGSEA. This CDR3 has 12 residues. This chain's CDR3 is CSAGQLNEKLFF. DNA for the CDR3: TGCAGCGCCGGACAGTTAAATGAAAAACTGTTTTTT.

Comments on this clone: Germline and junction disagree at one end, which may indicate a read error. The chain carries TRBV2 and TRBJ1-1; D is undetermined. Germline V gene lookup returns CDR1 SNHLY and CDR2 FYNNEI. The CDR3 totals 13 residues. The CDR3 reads CASREELRTEAFF. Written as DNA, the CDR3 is TGTGCCAGCAGGGAAGAGTTGAGGACTGAAGCTTTCTTT.

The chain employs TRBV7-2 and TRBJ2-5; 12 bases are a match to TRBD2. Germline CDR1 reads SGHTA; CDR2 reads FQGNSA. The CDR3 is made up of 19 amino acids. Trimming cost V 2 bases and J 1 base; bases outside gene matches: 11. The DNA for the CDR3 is TGTGCCAGCAGCTTAACTTTCTGGCTAGCGGGGGGGCCCCAAGAGACCCAGTACTTC. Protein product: CASSLTFWLAGGPQETQYF. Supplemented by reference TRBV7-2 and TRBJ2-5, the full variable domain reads GAGVSQSPSNKVTEKGKDVELRCDPISGHTALYWYRQSLGQGLEFLIYFQGNSAPDKSGLPSDRFSAERTGGSVSTLTIQRTQQEDSAVYLCASSLTFWLAGGPQETQYFGPGTRLLVL.

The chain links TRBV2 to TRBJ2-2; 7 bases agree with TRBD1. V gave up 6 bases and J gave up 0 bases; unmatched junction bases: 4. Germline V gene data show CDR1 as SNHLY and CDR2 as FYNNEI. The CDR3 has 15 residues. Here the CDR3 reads CASSKQGPNTGELFF. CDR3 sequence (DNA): TGTGCCAGCAGCAAACAGGGGCCGAACACCGGGGAGCTGTTTTTT.

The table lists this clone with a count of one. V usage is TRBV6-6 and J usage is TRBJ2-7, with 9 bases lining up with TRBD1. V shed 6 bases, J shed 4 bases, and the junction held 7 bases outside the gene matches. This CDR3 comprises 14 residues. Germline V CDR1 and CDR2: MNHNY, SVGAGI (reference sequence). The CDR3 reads CASRDPGQGYEQYF. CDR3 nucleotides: TGTGCCAGCAGGGACCCGGGACAGGGATACGAGCAGTACTTC.

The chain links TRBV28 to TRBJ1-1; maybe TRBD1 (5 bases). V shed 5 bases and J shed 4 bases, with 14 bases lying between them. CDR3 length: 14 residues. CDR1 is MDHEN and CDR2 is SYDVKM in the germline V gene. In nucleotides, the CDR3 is TGTGCCAGCAGTGCCCCAACAGGCCTCACTGAAGCTTTCTTT. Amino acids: CASSAPTGLTEAFF.

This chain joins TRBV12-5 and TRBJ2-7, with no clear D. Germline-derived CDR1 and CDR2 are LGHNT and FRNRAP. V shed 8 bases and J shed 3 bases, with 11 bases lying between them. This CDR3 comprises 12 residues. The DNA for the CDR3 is TGTGCTAGTCGCGGTTGGAACTACGAGCAGTACGTC. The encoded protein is CASRGWNYEQYV.

Here the CDR3 reads CASSQGRGSNEQFF. The DNA for the CDR3 is TGTGCCAGCAGCCAAGGGCGGGGGAGCAATGAGCAGTTCTTC. J is TRBJ2-1 and V is TRBV4-2, with TRBD2 matching 7 bases. Germline lookup yields CDR1 LGHNA and CDR2 YNFKEQ. Trimming took 1 base from V and 6 from J; bases not matched to a gene: 3. The CDR3 has 14 residues.

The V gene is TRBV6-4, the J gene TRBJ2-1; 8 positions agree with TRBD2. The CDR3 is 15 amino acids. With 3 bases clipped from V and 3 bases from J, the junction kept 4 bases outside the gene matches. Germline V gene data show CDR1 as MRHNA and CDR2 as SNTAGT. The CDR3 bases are TGTGCCAGCAGTGAGCTAGCGGGCGACTACAATGAGCAGTTCTTC. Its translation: CASSELAGDYNEQFF.

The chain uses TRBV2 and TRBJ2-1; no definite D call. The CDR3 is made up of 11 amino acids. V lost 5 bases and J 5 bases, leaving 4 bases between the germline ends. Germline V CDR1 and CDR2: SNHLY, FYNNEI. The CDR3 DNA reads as TGTGCCAGCAGTCTTGACAATGAGCAGTTCTTC. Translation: CASSLDNEQFF.

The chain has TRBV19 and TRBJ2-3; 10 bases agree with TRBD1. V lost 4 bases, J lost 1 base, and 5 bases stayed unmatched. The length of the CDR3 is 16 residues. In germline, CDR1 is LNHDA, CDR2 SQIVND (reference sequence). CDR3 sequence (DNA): TGTGCCAGTAGTACCGGGACAGGGGCCGGCACAGATACGCAGTATTTT. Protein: CASSTGTGAGTDTQYF.

CDR3 in amino acids: CASSPGQLSYNEQFF. The CDR3 nucleotides are TGTGCCAGCAGCCCAGGACAGCTCTCCTACAATGAGCAGTTCTTC. The J gene is TRBJ2-1, the V gene TRBV6-4; D perhaps matches TRBD1 (6 bases). Trimming shortened V by 6 bases and J by 0 bases, and 12 bases separated the two germline ends. There are 15 residues in the CDR3. Germline CDR1 MRHNA, CDR2 SNTAGT.

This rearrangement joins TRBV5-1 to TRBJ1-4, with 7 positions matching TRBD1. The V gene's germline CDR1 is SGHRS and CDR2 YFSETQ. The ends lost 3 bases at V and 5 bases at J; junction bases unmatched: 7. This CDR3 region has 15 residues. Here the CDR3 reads CASSSGDSQNEKLFF. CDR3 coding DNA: TGCGCCAGCAGCTCGGGGGACAGCCAAAATGAAAAACTGTTTTTT.

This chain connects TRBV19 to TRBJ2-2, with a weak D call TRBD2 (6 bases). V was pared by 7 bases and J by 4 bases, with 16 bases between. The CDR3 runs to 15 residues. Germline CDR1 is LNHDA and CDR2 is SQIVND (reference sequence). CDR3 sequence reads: CASTETPEGTGELFF. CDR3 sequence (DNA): TGTGCCAGTACCGAGACCCCGGAGGGCACCGGGGAGCTGTTTTTT.

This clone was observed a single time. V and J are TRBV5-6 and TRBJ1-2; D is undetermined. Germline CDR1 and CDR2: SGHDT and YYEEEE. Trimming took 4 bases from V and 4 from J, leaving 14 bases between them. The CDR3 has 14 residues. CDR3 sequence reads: CASSDHGTAYGYTF. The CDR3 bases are TGTGCCAGCAGCGATCACGGTACCGCCTATGGCTACACCTTC.

This CDR3 is CATSNTGTSGGPGELFF. Written as DNA, the CDR3 is TGTGCCACCAGCAATACCGGGACTAGCGGGGGGCCCGGGGAGCTGTTTTTT. This chain joins TRBV15 and TRBJ2-2; 15 positions match TRBD2. The CDR3 is made up of 17 amino acids. V lost 4 bases, J lost 6 bases, and 6 bases stayed unmatched. Germline values: CDR1 LNHNV, CDR2 YYDKDF (reference sequence).

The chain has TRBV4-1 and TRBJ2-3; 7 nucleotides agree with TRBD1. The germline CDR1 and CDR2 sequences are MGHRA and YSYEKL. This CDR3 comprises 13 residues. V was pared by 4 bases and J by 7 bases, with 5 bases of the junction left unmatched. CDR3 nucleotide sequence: TGCGCCAGCAGCCGGACAGGTCTGAATACGCAGTATTTT. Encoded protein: CASSRTGLNTQYF.

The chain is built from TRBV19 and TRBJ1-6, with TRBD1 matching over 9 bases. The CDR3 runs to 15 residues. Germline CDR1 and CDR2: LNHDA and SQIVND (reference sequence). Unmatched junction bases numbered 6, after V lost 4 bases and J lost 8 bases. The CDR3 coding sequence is TGTGCCAGTAGTAACCCGACAGGGGGGCATTCACCCCTCCACTTT. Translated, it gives CASSNPTGGHSPLHF. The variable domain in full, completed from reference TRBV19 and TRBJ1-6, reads DGGITQSPKYLFRKEGQNVTLSCEQNLNHDAMYWYRQDPGQGLRLIYYSQIVNDFQKGDIAEGYSVSREKKESFPLTVTSAQKNPTAFYLCASSNPTGGHSPLHFGNGTRLTVT.

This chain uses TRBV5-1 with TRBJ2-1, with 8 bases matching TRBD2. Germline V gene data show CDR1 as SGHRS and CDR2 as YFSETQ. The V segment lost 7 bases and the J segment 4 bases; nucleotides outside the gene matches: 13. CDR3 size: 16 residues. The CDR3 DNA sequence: TGCGCCAGCGGTCATCCGGGACTAGACGAATACAATGAGCAGTTCTTC. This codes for CASGHPGLDEYNEQFF.

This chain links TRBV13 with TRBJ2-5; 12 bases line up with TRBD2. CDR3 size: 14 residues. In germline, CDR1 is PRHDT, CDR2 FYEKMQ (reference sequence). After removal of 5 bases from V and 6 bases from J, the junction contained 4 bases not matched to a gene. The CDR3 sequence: CASSLGLAGQTQYF. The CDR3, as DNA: TGTGCCAGCAGCCTTGGACTAGCGGGACAGACCCAGTACTTC.

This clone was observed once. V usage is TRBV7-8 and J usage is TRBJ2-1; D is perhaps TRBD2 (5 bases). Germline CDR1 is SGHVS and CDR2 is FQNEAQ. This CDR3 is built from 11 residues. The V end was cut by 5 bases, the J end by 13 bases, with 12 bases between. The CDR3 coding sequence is TGTGCCAGCAGCCCAAGAGGGAGACAGTTCTTC. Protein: CASSPRGRQFF.

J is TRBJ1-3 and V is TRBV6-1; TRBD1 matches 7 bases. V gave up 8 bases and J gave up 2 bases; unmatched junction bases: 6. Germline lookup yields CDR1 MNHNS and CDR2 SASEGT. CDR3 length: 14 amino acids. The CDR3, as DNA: TGTGCCAGCGAGTCCAGGGGGACTGGAAACACCATATATTTT. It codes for CASESRGTGNTIYF.

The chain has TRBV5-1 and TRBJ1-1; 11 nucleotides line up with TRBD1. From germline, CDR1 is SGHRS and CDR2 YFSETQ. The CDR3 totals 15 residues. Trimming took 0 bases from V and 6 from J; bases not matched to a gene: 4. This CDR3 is CASSLDPGQGAEAFF. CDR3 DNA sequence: TGCGCCAGCAGCTTGGACCCGGGACAGGGGGCTGAAGCTTTCTTT. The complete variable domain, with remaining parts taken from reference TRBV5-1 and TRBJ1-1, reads KAGVTQTPRYLIKTRGQQVTLSCSPISGHRSVSWYQQTPGQGLQFLFEYFSETQRNKGNFPGRFSGRQFSNSRSEMNVSTLELGDSALYLCASSLDPGQGAEAFFGQGTRLTVV.